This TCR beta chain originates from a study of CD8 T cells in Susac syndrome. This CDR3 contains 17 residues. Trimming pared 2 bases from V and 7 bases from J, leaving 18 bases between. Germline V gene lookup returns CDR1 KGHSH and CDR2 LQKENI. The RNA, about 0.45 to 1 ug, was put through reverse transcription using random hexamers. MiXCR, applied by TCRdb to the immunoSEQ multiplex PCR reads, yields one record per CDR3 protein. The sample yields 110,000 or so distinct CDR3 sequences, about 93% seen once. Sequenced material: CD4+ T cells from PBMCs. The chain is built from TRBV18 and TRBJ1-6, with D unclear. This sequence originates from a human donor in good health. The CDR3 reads CASSPNALSGVNSPLHF. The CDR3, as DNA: TGTGCCAGCTCACCAAATGCATTGTCGGGTGTAAATTCACCCCTCCACTTT.